What follows describes a single T cell receptor beta chain. Its antigen is unidentified. Each library that profiled naive CD8 cells came from roughly 20,000 to 1,000,000 sorted cells with 10%, 30% or 50% RNA. It was with previously described methods and listed TCR primers that bulk TCR libraries were made. TCRdb recomputed calls from the PCR reads with MiXCR, one row per CDR3 protein. The repertoire holds fewer than 350,000 distinct CDR3 sequences, roughly 23% seen once, with approximately 0.74% in the top ten. The data belong to a study of molecular identifiers for immune sequencing clone quantification. The study, taken as a whole, reports: Detecting spiked Jurkat TCR RNA from one cell among 950,000 to 1,000,000 naive cells was reportedly possible.

Germline V gene lookup returns CDR1 LGHNA and CDR2 YNFKEQ. This CDR3 spans 23 amino acids. The junction had 21 bases not matched to a gene; V was cut back by 1 base and J by 0 bases. The chain links TRBV4-2 to TRBJ2-7; 13 positions agree with TRBD2. This TCR derives from a human donor in good health. Some libraries in this study had Jurkat cell RNA spiked in. Source material: naive CD8+ T cells from blood, with Jurkat cell RNA spiked in. Described subset: FACS-sorted CD8+CD4-CCR7+CD45RA+ naive T cells. CDR3 sequence: CASSQVPGQGGTSGEGCSYEQYF. CDR3 in DNA: TGTGCCAGCAGCCAAGTCCCGGGACAGGGTGGGACTAGCGGGGAAGGGTGCTCCTACGAGCAGTACTTC.